The rows below give T cell receptor beta chains drawn from one sample of a study of blood T cell repertoires in COVID-19. The data were produced by immunoSEQ multiplex PCR, yet TCRdb's version contains in-frame clones alone and is incomplete. The table includes more than 140,000 clones, about 80% detected once. Sequences were obtained from peripheral blood. These receptors were collected from a human donor in a cohort sampled during active COVID-19. The CDR3 runs from the conserved cysteine through the conserved F or W. D genes are given only for firm matches. Only some rows state a clone size, as once, few, many or a class for expanded clones.

v_call	d_call	clone_size	cdr3_aa
TRBV9	-	many	CASSVGVGRNTEAFF
TRBV15	-	-	CATSRTTQREQYF
TRBV3-1/TRBV3-2	-	-	CASSQAASGIGGYTF
TRBV24-1	-	-	CATSDTGYQETQYF
TRBV7-2	-	few	CASSLRARGAGTEAFF
TRBV2	TRBD2	-	CASSWGSGSSYNEQFF
TRBV7-2	-	-	CASSSLRGVGAFF
TRBV29-1	-	-	CSGDIHNEQFF
TRBV4-1	TRBD1	-	CASSRGTEYRTEAFF
TRBV5-6	TRBD1	-	CASSLDRGYNSPLHF
TRBV18	-	-	CASSPSRQGDEQYF
TRBV18	TRBD1	-	CASSPSGDRGDGYTF
TRBV28	-	-	CASSRGRPYEQYF
TRBV10-3	TRBD1	once	CAIRQGAPGNEQFF
TRBV9	TRBD2	once	CASSPQASGRLDTQYF
TRBV30	-	few	CALSTSGNTIYF
TRBV19	TRBD1	-	CASSMVGQGASVKSGNTIYF
TRBV5-1	-	once	CASSLEGDSNQPQHF
TRBV2	-	-	CASKDSLEQYF
TRBV9	-	-	CASSTLDSGNTIYF
TRBV9	-	-	CASSGEGWYSPLHF
TRBV2	-	few	CAIRAGSATDTQYF
TRBV7-9	TRBD1	-	CASSIDRGEEPQHF
TRBV7-3	TRBD2	-	CASSRGTSGRNTGELFF
TRBV4-2	TRBD2	-	CASSQGAGGSTDTQYF
TRBV11-2	-	-	CASSLGSGFGEAFF
TRBV6-6	-	-	CATAAAGANVLTF
TRBV6-5	-	-	CASTLSRAGIQYF
TRBV5-4	TRBD2	medium-sized	CASGLAGGLIYEQYF
TRBV10-3	-	-	CAINAGLNGNTIYF
TRBV27	TRBD1	-	CASRTGQGRTGELFF
TRBV11-2	-	-	CASSLGLTDTQYF
TRBV10-1	-	-	CASRSLNGSTDTQYF
TRBV13	-	few	CASSFLAGHSGNTIYF
TRBV21-1	-	-	CASSGTNYEQYF
TRBV5-1	-	-	CASSLEGREETQYF
TRBV9	TRBD2	-	CASSGRTSGRSTDTQYF
TRBV4-2	TRBD2	-	CASSPPLAGSTDTQYF
TRBV4-1	-	-	CASSPRVAVYNEQFF
TRBV6-2/TRBV6-3	-	-	CASSYGGVETQYF
TRBV3-1/TRBV3-2	TRBD2	-	CASSHLPGLAGNTGELFF
TRBV20-1	-	-	CSANRNYGYTF
TRBV10-3	-	-	CAISDGQMNTEAFF
TRBV7-2	TRBD1	-	CASSSIQGVNEKLFF
TRBV25-1	TRBD1	-	CASNRGRNTEAFF